The entry that follows covers one T cell receptor beta chain sequence. CDR3 size: 21 residues. Germline V CDR1 and CDR2: MDHEN, SYDVKM. J lost 1 base, V lost 3 bases, and 15 bases had no gene match. How the authors handled the data: Nucleated cell number was recorded as an estimate derived from reference gene primer amplification. Profiling relied on immunoSEQ multiplex PCR, and the TCRdb table lists in-frame clones only, not all of them. That table gives V, J and clone size, and the DNA gave D and trimming. The table shows about 66,000 clones, with roughly nine tenths occurring only once. This record comes from a study of blood T cell repertoires in COVID-19. The wider study: Acute and convalescent COVID-19 samples came from the United States, Italy and Spain.

This chain joins TRBV28 and TRBJ2-3; 14 positions agree with TRBD2. Sequencing input: peripheral blood. This TCR was sampled from a human donor in a cohort sampled during active COVID-19. CDR3: CASSLTALGLAGVVRTDTQYF. DNA of the CDR3: TGTGCCAGCAGTTTGACAGCCCTGGGACTAGCGGGAGTCGTTCGCACAGATACGCAGTATTTT.